Detailed here is one T cell receptor (beta chain). The sample originates from a study of blood T cell repertoires in COVID-19. Study background: The United States, Italy and Spain supplied acute and convalescent COVID-19 samples. PBMCs, B-cell-depleted T cells, or T cells provided the cDNA or gDNA that made up the material.

The CDR3 extends over 16 amino acids. Germline V CDR1 and CDR2: SGHNT, YENEEA. Trimming cost V 3 bases and J 5 bases; bases outside gene matches: 11. Sequenced by immunoSEQ multiplex PCR; TCRdb stores in-frame clones only, minus some. The data hold about 200,000 clones, with about 84% observed a single time. The material sequenced was peripheral blood. The rearrangement uses TRBV11-3 and TRBJ2-7, with 9 bases matching TRBD1. The source of this sequence is a person aged 70 to 85 with COVID-19, enrolled during active disease. The CDR3 loop reads CASSLGGQGKSHEQYF. Here the CDR3 DNA reads TGTGCCAGCAGCTTGGGGGGACAGGGAAAGTCTCACGAGCAGTACTTC.